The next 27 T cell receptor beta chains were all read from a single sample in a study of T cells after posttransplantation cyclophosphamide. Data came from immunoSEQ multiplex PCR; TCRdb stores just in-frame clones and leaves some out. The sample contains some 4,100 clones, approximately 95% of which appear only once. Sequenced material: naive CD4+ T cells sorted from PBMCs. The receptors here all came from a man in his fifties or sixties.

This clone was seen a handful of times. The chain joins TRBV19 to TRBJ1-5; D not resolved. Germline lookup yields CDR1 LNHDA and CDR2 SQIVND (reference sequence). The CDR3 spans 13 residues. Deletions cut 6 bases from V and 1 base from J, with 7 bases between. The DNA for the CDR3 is TGTGCCAGTAGGTCTCCGAGCAATCAGCCCCAGCATTTT. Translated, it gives CASRSPSNQPQHF.

CDR3 amino acids: CASSTQGQNTEAFF. The CDR3 bases are TGTGCCAGCTCAACGCAGGGTCAGAACACTGAAGCTTTCTTT. The gene calls are TRBV18 and TRBJ1-1, with D maybe TRBD1 (5 bases). V lost 5 bases to trimming and J lost 1 base, with 11 bases between them. Per the germline V gene, CDR1 is KGHSH and CDR2 is LQKENI. The CDR3 spans 14 residues.

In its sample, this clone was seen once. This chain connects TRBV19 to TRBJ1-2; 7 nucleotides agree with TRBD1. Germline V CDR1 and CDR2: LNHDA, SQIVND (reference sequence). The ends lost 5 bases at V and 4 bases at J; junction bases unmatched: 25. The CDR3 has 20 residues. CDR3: CASSPRQGGPWTSFLYGYTF. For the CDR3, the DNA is TGTGCCAGTAGTCCTCGACAGGGCGGACCCTGGACGAGTTTTCTCTATGGCTACACCTTC. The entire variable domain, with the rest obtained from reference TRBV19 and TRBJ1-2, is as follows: DGGITQSPKYLFRKEGQNVTLSCEQNLNHDAMYWYRQDPGQGLRLIYYSQIVNDFQKGDIAEGYSVSREKKESFPLTVTSAQKNPTAFYLCASSPRQGGPWTSFLYGYTFGSGTRLTVV.

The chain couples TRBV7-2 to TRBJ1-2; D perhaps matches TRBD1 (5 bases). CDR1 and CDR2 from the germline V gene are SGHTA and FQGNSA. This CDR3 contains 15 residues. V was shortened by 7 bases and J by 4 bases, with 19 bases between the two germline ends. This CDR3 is CASTAGPGDFYGYTF. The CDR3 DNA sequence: TGTGCCAGCACCGCAGGGCCAGGAGACTTCTATGGCTACACCTTC. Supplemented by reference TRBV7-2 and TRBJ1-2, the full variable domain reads GAGVSQSPSNKVTEKGKDVELRCDPISGHTALYWYRQSLGQGLEFLIYFQGNSAPDKSGLPSDRFSAERTGGSVSTLTIQRTQQEDSAVYLCASTAGPGDFYGYTFGSGTRLTVV.

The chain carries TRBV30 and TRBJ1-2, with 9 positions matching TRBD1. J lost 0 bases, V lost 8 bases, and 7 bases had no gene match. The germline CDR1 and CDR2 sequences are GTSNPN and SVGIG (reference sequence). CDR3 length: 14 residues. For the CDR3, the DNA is TGTGCCGGCCGAAGGGACAGGGCTAACTATGGCTACACCTTC. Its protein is CAGRRDRANYGYTF.

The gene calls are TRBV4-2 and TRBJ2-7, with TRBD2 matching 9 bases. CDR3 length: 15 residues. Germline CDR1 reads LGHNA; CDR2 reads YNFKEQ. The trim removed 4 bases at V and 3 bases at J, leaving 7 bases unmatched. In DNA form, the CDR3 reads TGTGCCAGCAGCCCCCAGCGGGAGGTTGACTACGAGCAGTACTTC. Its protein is CASSPQREVDYEQYF.

The CDR3 protein is CASSLGSGGTYEQYF. As DNA, the CDR3 is TGTGCCAGCAGCTTGGGTAGCGGGGGAACCTACGAGCAGTACTTC. The genes are TRBV11-1 and TRBJ2-7; 9 bases are a match to TRBD2. V was clipped by 3 bases and J by 2 bases; unmatched bases: 5. This CDR3 region has 15 residues. Germline CDR1 is SGHAT and CDR2 is FQDESV (reference sequence).

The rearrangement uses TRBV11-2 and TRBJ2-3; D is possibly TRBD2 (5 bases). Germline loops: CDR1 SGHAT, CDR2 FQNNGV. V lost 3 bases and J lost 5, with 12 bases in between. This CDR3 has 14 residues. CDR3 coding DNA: TGTGCCAGCAGCTTTGGACCGAGGGTAGATACGCAGTATTTT. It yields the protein CASSFGPRVDTQYF.

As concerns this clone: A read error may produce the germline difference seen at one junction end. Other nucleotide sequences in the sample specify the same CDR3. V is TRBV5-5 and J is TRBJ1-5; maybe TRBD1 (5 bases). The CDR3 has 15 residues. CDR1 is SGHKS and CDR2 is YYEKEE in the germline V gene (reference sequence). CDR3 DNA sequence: TGCGCCAGCAGCTTTAATCCAGGGCGCGATCAGCCCCAGCATTTT. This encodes CASSFNPGRDQPQHF.

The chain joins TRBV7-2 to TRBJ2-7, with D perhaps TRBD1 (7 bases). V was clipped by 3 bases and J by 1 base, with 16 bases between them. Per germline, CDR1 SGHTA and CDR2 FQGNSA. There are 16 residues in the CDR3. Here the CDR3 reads CASSFTGGGSSYEQYF. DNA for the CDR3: TGTGCCAGCAGCTTTACCGGAGGGGGCTCTTCCTACGAGCAGTACTTC.

The CDR3 sequence: CASSQEAGYMNTEAFF. In nucleotides, the CDR3 is TGTGCCAGCAGCCAAGAGGCGGGTTACATGAACACTGAAGCTTTCTTT. The J gene is TRBJ1-1, the V gene TRBV4-2; D is undetermined. The V gene lost 0 bases and the J gene lost 0 bases, with 11 bases spanning the gap. The CDR3 contains 16 residues. Germline V gives CDR1 LGHNA, CDR2 YNFKEQ.

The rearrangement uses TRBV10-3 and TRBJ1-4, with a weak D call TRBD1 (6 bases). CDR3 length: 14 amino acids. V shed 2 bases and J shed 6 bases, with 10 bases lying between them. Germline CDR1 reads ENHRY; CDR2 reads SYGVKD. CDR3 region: CAISEGTRYEKLFF. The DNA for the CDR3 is TGTGCCATCAGTGAGGGGACAAGGTATGAAAAACTGTTTTTT.

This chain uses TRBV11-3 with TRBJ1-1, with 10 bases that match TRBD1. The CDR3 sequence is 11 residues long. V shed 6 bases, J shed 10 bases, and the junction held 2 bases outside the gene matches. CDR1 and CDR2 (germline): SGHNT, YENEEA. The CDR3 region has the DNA TGTGCCAGCAGGGACAGGGGGGGAGCTTTCTTT. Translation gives CASRDRGGAFF.

This CDR3 is CASSQTMNTGELFF. The DNA of the CDR3 is TGTGCCAGCAGCCAGACAATGAACACCGGGGAGCTGTTTTTT. This chain links TRBV6-4 with TRBJ2-2; D ambiguous. Trimming pared 6 bases from V and 1 base from J, leaving 9 bases between. From germline, CDR1 is MRHNA and CDR2 SNTAGT. This CDR3 is 14 amino acids long.

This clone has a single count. The CDR3 sequence: CASSQEGATGGTGGNEQFF. In nucleotides, the CDR3 is TGTGCCAGCAGCCAAGAAGGGGCAACTGGCGGGACCGGTGGGAATGAGCAGTTCTTC. The chain combines TRBV4-2 with TRBJ2-1; a weak D match, TRBD2 (6 bases). This CDR3 region has 19 residues. Germline CDR1 is LGHNA and CDR2 is YNFKEQ. The V gene lost 0 bases and the J gene lost 7 bases, with 25 bases spanning the gap.

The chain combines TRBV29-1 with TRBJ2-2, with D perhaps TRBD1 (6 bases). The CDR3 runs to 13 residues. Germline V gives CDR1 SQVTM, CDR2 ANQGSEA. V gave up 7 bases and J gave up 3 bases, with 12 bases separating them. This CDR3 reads CSAGTLDTGELFF. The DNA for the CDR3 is TGCAGCGCCGGGACATTGGACACCGGGGAGCTGTTTTTT.

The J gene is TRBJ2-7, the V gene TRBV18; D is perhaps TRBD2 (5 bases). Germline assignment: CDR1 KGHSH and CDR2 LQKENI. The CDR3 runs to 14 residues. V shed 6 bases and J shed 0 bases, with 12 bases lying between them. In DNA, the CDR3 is TGTGCCAGCTCCCCGGACTTATCCTCCTACGAGCAGTACTTC. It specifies CASSPDLSSYEQYF.

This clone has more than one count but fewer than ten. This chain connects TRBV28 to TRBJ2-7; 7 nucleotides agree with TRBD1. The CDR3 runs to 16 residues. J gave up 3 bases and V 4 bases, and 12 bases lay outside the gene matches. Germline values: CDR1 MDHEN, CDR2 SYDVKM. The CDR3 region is CASSSRQGRRVYEQYF. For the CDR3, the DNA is TGTGCCAGCAGTTCAAGACAGGGCAGAAGGGTCTACGAGCAGTACTTC.

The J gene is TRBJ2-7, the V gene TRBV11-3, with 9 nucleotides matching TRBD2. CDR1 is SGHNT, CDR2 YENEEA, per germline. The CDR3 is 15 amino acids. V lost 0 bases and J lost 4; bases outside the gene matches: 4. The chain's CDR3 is CASSLDSSGIYEQYF. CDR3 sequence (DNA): TGTGCCAGCAGCTTAGATTCTAGCGGGATTTACGAGCAGTACTTC.

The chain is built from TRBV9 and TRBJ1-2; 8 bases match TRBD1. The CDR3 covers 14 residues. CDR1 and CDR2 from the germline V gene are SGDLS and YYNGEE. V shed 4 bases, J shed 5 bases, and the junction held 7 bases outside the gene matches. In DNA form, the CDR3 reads TGTGCCAGCAGCCCGGACAGGGCCCAGTATGGCTACACCTTC. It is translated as CASSPDRAQYGYTF.

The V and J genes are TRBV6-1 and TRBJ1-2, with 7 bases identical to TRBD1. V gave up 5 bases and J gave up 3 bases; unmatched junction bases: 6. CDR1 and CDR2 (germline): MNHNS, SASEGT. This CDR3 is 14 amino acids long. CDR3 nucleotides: TGTGCCAGCAGTCTAGGACAGGTTGACTATGGCTACACCTTC. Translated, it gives CASSLGQVDYGYTF.

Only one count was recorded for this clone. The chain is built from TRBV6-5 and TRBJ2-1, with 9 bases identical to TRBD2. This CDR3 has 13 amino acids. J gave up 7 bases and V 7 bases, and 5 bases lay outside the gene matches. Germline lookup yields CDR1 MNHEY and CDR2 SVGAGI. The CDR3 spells CASNLAGENEQFF. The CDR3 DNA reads TGTGCCAGCAATTTAGCGGGAGAGAATGAGCAGTTCTTC.

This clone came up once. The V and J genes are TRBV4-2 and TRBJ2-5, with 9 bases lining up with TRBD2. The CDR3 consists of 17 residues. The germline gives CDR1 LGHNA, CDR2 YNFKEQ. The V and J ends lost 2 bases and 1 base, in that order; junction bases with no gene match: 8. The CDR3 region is CASSQYLAGRGQETQYF. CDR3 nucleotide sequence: TGTGCCAGCAGCCAATACCTAGCGGGACGGGGCCAAGAGACCCAGTACTTC.

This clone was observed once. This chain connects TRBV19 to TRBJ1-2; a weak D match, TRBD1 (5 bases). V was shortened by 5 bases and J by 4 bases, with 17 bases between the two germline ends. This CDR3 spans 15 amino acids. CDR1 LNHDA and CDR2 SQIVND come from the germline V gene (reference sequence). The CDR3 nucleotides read TGTGCCAGTAGTCCCCGGGTGCAGGGCCGCTATGGCTACACCTTC. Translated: CASSPRVQGRYGYTF.

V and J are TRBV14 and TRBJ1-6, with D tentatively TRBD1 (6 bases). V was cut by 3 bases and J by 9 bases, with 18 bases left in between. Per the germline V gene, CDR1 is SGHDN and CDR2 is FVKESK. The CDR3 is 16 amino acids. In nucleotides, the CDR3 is TGTGCCAGCAGCCAGGTAGGGGGACCAGCGACTTCACCCCTCCACTTT. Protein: CASSQVGGPATSPLHF.

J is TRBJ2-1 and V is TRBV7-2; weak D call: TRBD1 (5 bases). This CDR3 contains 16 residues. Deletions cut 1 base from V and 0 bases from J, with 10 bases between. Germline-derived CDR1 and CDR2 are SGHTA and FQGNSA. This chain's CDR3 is CASSLGGAYSYNEQFF. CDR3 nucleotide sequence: TGTGCCAGCAGCTTAGGGGGCGCTTACTCCTACAATGAGCAGTTCTTC.

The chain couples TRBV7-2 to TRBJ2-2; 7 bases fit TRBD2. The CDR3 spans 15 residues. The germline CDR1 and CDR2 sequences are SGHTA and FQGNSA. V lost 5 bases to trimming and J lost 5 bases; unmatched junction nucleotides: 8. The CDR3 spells CASSPHGGRTGELFF. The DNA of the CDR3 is TGTGCCAGCAGCCCCCATGGCGGGAGAACCGGGGAGCTGTTTTTT.